Below, 2 T cell receptor beta chains from the same sample are listed, as sequenced in a study of blood T cell repertoires in COVID-19. Sequenced by immunoSEQ multiplex PCR; TCRdb stores in-frame clones only, minus some. The sample lists tens of thousands of clones; 86% were seen once. The sequenced material came from peripheral blood. The source of these receptors is a man aged 50-60 years with active COVID-19.

V gene TRBV30 combines with J gene TRBJ2-2; TRBD1 matches at 7 bases. Losses at the gene ends were 0 bases for V and 5 bases for J; bases not matched to a gene: 9. Germline V lookup: CDR1 GTSNPN, CDR2 SVGIG (reference sequence). The CDR3 is made up of 16 amino acids. In DNA, the CDR3 is TGTGCCTGGAGTGTGTTTAGTCACAGGGGTACCGGGGAGCTGTTTTTT. Encoded protein: CAWSVFSHRGTGELFF.

This sequence joins TRBV6-6 and TRBJ2-6, with 8 nucleotides matching TRBD1. J was trimmed by 4 bases and V by 5 bases; bases with no gene match: 10. From germline, CDR1 is MNHNY and CDR2 SVGAGI (reference sequence). This CDR3 is built from 17 residues. CDR3 region: CASSPQGAGLGANVLTF. CDR3 DNA: TGTGCCAGCAGTCCCCAGGGGGCAGGGCTCGGGGCCAACGTCCTGACTTTC.